This T cell receptor beta chain was retrieved from a study of neurological immune-mediated disorders (dated by TCRdb to the late 2010s). Some background on the complete study: Using UMI-based sequencing, the study compared peripheral blood TCR-beta repertoires from patients with HTLV-I-associated myelopathy (HAM/TSP), patients with multiple sclerosis, and healthy controls. Of the approximately 66 subjects in the cohort, about 15 were HAM/TSP patients, around 34 were multiple sclerosis patients, and approximately 20 were healthy controls. The roughly 100 TCR-beta libraries included longitudinal samples, technical triplicates and paired sorted CD4+ and CD8+ T-cell subsets alongside PBMC samples. Summary of the overall study and its limitations: No identical CDR3 amino acid sequences were shared among expanded clones across subjects, suggesting private TCR-beta repertoires in all groups. TCR clonal expansion was highest in HAM/TSP patients and lowest in MS patients, with MS patients falling below even healthy controls.

This clonotype was counted many times. Its antigen is currently not known. It has no much larger one-base neighbor in the sample; base qualities were not kept. Blood bank volunteers in Maryland, USA served as the healthy controls. For unsorted PBMC libraries, 2 million PBMCs were used after storage in RNAlater at -80 degrees C until RNA extraction. Peripheral blood underwent Ficoll-Hypaque density gradient centrifugation to isolate PBMCs, which were then cryopreserved in liquid nitrogen. cDNA was synthesized by template-switch 5'RACE using a primer carrying a 10-nucleotide random unique molecular identifier by which each TCR transcript was tagged. Over 180 million TCR-beta sequences, covering 15-18 subjects, were produced in each sequencing run. The RNeasy kit was used to extract total RNA. TCR-beta VDJ regions were amplified with primers for the TCR constant region and the 5'RACE anchor, using the KAPA Real-time Library Amplification kit. Sample indexes and Illumina adaptors were added in a first PCR, and a second PCR then increased library yield. After Ampure bead purification, the TCR product of roughly 650 bp was size-selected on a 2% E-gel SizeSelection system. Before pooling, library quality was checked on a Bioanalyzer, concentration was measured with Qubit, and libraries were quantified with the Kapa Library Quantification kit. Libraries were sequenced paired-end 2 x 150 bp on an Illumina HiSeq 2500. To increase sequence diversity, roughly 24-32% phiX was spiked into each library pool. For the original study's pipeline: Quality-filtered reads were processed with the UMI-based MiGEC pipeline, and over 85% of raw TCR sequences were removed by the MiGEC pipeline during error correction. VDJ genes were aligned to IMGT germline references, and each clonotype was defined by a unique CDR3 amino acid sequence together with V-J genes. Clonal expansion, Shannon diversity and CDR3 relatedness were evaluated with VDJtools (CalcPairwiseDistances, ClusterSamples), while phylogenetic trees were built in CLCbio workbench. Clones with at least 8 unique UMIs were defined as expanded, with this threshold being based on coefficient-of-variation modelling across technical triplicates. The public reads were quality trimmed at Q25 with fastp and then assembled into clones with MiXCR by TCRdb, keeping productive beta chains. Each CDR3 protein gets just one entry, which takes the most common genes and DNA from the rows behind it. TCRdb's processing, not the study's, gives the V and J calls here. The sample has 45,000 to 50,000 distinct CDR3 sequences on record, around 25% of them singletons. Of the sample, roughly 25% is held by the ten largest clones.

CDR1 and CDR2 are read off the germline V gene as SGDLS and YYNGEE. The CDR3 goes from the cysteine to the phenylalanine over 11 residues. The entry retains the CDR3 DNA only, 33 bases that are in frame from base 1. The chain uses TRBV9 and TRBJ1-2; the D gene lacks a confident call. The TCR comes from a woman aged 70-85 years in good health. Sequencing input: PBMCs. The CDR3 here reads CHMDFNYGYTF. The DNA sequence reads TGTCACATGGACTTTAACTATGGCTACACCTTC.